This TCR beta chain was captured in a study of OX40 agonist ivuxolimab in advanced cancers. Study observations and caveats: CD8+ T cells were the subset that, on average, had more expanded clones than CD4+.

TCRdb's table, derived via immunoSEQ multiplex PCR, lists solely in-frame clones and lacks some. Found here are 90,000 or so clones, around 90% of them singletons; the top ten hold 0.9% to 1.2%. V was clipped by 7 bases and J by 13 bases, with 19 bases between them. CDR3 size: 12 residues. Germline CDR1 LNHDA, CDR2 SQIVND (reference sequence). A remark on this clone: The antigen remains undetermined.

Here the sequenced sample was CD4+ or CD8+ T cells sorted from blood, taken in a trial of the OX40 agonist ivuxolimab. The TCR was taken from an adult with an advanced solid tumor such as melanoma, head and neck, liver or kidney cancer. The J gene is TRBJ1-2, the V gene TRBV19, with D uncertain. This chain's CDR3 is CASTLDRAGSTF. The CDR3 DNA reads as TGTGCCAGTACGTTGGACCGGGCAGGAAGCACCTTC.